This TCR beta chain was identified during a study of spatial heterogeneity in lung cancer. About the study: Detection consistently yielded more beta chains than alpha chains.

MiXCR was run by TCRdb on the 5' RACE reads, yielding one entry per CDR3 protein. In the table there are about 120,000 distinct CDR3 sequences, 9% to 15% of which are singletons. This clonotype was detected ten times or more. Time point of the sample: blood at routine non-recurrence follow-up after resection. Unsorted whole RNA of tumor, nontumor lung or frozen PBMC was sequenced. CDR3 size: 16 residues. V was cut by 6 bases and J by 8 bases, with 25 bases left in between. CDR1 and CDR2 from the germline V gene are SGHTA and FQGNSA. The V call is TRBV7-2, the J call TRBJ1-2, with D possibly being TRBD1 (5 bases). This sequence originates from a male donor with early-stage non-small cell lung cancer. The input for sequencing was PBMCs, taken at follow-up. DNA for the CDR3: TGTGCCAGCAGACAAGCCGACTTGGCCAGGGTGGACGGCTACACCTTC. This sequence encodes CASRQADLARVDGYTF.